This TCR beta chain was captured by sequencing in a study of blood T cell repertoires in COVID-19. Background on the study: In each case, the material was cDNA or gDNA derived from T cells, B-cell-depleted T cells, or PBMCs.

This CDR3 has 17 amino acids. From germline, CDR1 is SGDLS and CDR2 YYNGEE. Losses at the gene ends were 0 bases for V and 5 bases for J; bases not matched to a gene: 9. Assay used: immunoSEQ multiplex PCR; TCRdb lists only in-frame clones, some missing. The sample has 300,000 to 350,000 clones, more than 75% seen once; the top ten hold around 3.5%. This TCR was sampled from a woman younger than 35 who had recovered from COVID-19. The chain joins TRBV9 to TRBJ2-3; the match to TRBD2 covers 10 bases. Material: peripheral blood. CDR3 nucleotides: TGTGCCAGCAGCGTAGCTTTGGCTAGCGGGAGTAGAGATACGCAGTATTTT. As protein: CASSVALASGSRDTQYF.